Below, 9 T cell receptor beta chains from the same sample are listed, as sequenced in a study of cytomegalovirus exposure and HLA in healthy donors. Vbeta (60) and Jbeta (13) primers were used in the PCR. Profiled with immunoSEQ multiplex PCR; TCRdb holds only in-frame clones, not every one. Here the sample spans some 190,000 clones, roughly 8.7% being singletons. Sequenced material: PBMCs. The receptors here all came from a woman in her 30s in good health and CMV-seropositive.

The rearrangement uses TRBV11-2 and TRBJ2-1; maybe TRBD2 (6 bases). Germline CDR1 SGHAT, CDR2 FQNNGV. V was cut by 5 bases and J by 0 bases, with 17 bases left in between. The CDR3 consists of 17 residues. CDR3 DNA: TGTGCCAGCAGCCCTAGAGGACTACCAAGCTCCTACAATGAGCAGTTCTTC. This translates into CASSPRGLPSSYNEQFF.

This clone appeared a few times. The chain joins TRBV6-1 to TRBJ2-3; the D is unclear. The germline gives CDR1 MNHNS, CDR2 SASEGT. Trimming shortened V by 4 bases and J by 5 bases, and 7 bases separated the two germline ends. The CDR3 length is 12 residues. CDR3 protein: CASSGQLDTQYF. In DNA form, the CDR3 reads TGTGCCAGCAGTGGCCAACTAGATACGCAGTATTTT.

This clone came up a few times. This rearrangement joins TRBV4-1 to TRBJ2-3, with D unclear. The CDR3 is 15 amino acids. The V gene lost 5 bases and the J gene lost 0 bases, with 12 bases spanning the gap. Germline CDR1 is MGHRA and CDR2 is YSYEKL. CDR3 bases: TGCGCCAGCAGCTACAAGTATACAAGCACAGATACGCAGTATTTT. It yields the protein CASSYKYTSTDTQYF.

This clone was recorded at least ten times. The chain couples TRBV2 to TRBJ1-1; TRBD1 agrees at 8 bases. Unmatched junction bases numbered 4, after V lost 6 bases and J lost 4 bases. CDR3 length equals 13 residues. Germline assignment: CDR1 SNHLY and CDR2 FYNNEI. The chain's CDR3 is CASRGQGRTEAFF. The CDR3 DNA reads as TGTGCCAGCAGAGGACAGGGACGCACTGAAGCTTTCTTT.

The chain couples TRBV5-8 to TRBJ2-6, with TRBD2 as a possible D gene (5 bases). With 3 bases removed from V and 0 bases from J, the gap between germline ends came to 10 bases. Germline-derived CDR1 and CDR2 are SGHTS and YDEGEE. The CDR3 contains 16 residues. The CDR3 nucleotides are TGTGCCAGCAGCTGGGAGAGGTTCTCTGGGGCCAACGTCCTGACTTTC. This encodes CASSWERFSGANVLTF.

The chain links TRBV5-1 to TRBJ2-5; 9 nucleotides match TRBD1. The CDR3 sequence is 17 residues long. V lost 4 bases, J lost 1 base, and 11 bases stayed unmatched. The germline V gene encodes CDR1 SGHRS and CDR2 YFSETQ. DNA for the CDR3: TGCGCCAGCAGCCTACTTAGTCTACAGGGGGCCCAAGAGACCCAGTACTTC. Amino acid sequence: CASSLLSLQGAQETQYF.

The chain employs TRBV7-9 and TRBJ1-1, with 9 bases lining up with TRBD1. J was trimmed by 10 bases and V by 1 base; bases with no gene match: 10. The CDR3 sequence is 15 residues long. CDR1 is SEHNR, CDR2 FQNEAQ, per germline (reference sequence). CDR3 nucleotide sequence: TGTGCCAGCAGCTTAGTTAAGACAGGGGGTTCCGGAGCTTTCTTT. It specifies CASSLVKTGGSGAFF.

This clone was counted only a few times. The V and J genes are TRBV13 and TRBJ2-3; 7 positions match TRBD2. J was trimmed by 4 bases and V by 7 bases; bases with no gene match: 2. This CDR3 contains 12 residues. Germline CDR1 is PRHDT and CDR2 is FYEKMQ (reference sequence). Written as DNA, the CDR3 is TGTGCCAGCAACCGGGGGGCAGATACGCAGTATTTT. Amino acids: CASNRGADTQYF.

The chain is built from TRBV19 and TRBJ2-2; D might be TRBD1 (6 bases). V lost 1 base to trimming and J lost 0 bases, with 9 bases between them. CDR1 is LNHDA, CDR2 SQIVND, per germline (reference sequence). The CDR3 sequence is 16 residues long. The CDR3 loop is CASSIGRGANTGELFF. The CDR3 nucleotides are TGTGCCAGTAGTATAGGCAGGGGAGCGAACACCGGGGAGCTGTTTTTT.